The 24 T cell receptor beta chains in this list originate from one sample, sequenced in a study of T-cell reconstitution after alpha-beta-depleted transplantation in children. A TCRbeta library incorporating unique molecular identifiers was prepared. TCRdb re-derived calls from the PCR reads in MiXCR, one entry per CDR3 protein. This table has about 540,000 distinct CDR3 sequences, around 20% appearing once. The sample was PBMCs from the stem cell graft donor, taken from the stem cell graft. The receptors were gathered from a human donor who donated a stem cell graft to a child with acute lymphoblastic leukemia.

The rearrangement joins TRBV11-2 to TRBJ2-1, with 8 positions matching TRBD2. The CDR3 spans 16 residues. Germline V gene data show CDR1 as SGHAT and CDR2 as FQNNGV. After removal of 3 bases from V and 3 bases from J, the junction contained 7 bases not matched to a gene. The CDR3 here is CASSFGLAANYNEQFF. The CDR3 DNA sequence: TGTGCCAGCAGCTTCGGACTAGCAGCCAACTACAATGAGCAGTTCTTC.

The chain carries TRBV5-1 and TRBJ2-3; perhaps TRBD2 as D (5 bases). This CDR3 comprises 15 residues. Per the germline V gene, CDR1 is SGHRS and CDR2 is YFSETQ. V lost 4 bases to trimming and J lost 0 bases, with 12 bases between them. In DNA, the CDR3 is TGCGCCAGCAGCGTGACTATCCCTAGCACAGATACGCAGTATTTT. It translates to CASSVTIPSTDTQYF.

This clonotype has a handful of counts. The CDR3 reads CSVGETEAFF. CDR3 nucleotide sequence: TGCAGCGTTGGGGAGACTGAAGCTTTCTTT. The chain carries TRBV29-1 and TRBJ1-1; D gene ambiguous. V lost 4 bases and J 5 bases, leaving 5 bases between the germline ends. CDR1 is SQVTM and CDR2 is ANQGSEA in the germline V gene. This CDR3 spans 10 amino acids.

This clonotype was counted at least ten times. J is TRBJ2-3 and V is TRBV5-1; TRBD1 or TRBD2 may be the D gene (5 bases each). Trimming took off 0 bases at V and 6 bases at J, with 11 bases between the two ends. Germline CDR1 is SGHRS and CDR2 is YFSETQ. The CDR3 loop spans 14 amino acids. CDR3 protein: CASSLVRGSDTQYF. CDR3 DNA: TGCGCCAGCAGCTTGGTGAGGGGATCGGATACGCAGTATTTT.

This sequence joins TRBV27 and TRBJ2-7; tentatively, D is TRBD1 (5 bases). The germline V and J ends were trimmed by 7 bases and 5 bases, with 12 bases remaining between them. The CDR3 consists of 12 residues. Germline CDR1 MNHEY, CDR2 SMNVEV (reference sequence). The chain's CDR3 is CASTSQGDEQYF. The CDR3 DNA reads as TGTGCCAGCACCTCACAAGGGGACGAGCAGTACTTC.

The genes are TRBV12-3 or TRBV12-4 and TRBJ1-5; 8 bases match TRBD1. CDR3 size: 13 residues. The V gene end was trimmed by 8 bases and the J gene end by 6 bases; junction bases not matched to a gene: 6. CDR3 loop: CASANTGGQPQHF. The CDR3 nucleotides read TGTGCCAGCGCAAACACAGGGGGTCAGCCCCAGCATTTT.

This clonotype has more than one count but fewer than ten. J is TRBJ2-5 and V is TRBV5-1, with 9 bases identical to TRBD1. J lost 5 bases, V lost 0 bases, and 8 bases had no gene match. This CDR3 region has 16 residues. Looked up from germline, CDR1 is SGHRS and CDR2 is YFSETQ. The CDR3 DNA reads as TGCGCCAGCAGCTTGGACCCGGGACAGGGTGGGGAGACCCAGTACTTC. Translating it yields CASSLDPGQGGETQYF.

The chain couples TRBV12-3 or TRBV12-4 to TRBJ2-1; D gene ambiguous. V was pared by 6 bases and J by 8 bases, with 17 bases between. This CDR3 has 14 residues. In DNA form, the CDR3 reads TGTGCCAGCAGCTCCGGGTTCGTGTCTCATGAGCAGTTCTTC. Its translation is CASSSGFVSHEQFF.

This clonotype has only a few counts. The chain links TRBV12-3 or TRBV12-4 to TRBJ2-1; 9 bases agree with TRBD1. The CDR3 loop spans 14 amino acids. V shed 6 bases, J shed 8 bases, and the junction held 8 bases outside the gene matches. This chain's CDR3 is CASRPRTGVHEQFF. CDR3 sequence (DNA): TGTGCCAGCAGACCCCGGACAGGGGTCCATGAGCAGTTCTTC.

V usage is TRBV3-1 and J usage is TRBJ2-5; 14 nucleotides agree with TRBD2. This CDR3 has 18 residues. Germline loops: CDR1 LGHDT, CDR2 YNNKEL (reference sequence). With 1 base clipped from V and 5 bases from J, the junction kept 9 bases outside the gene matches. The CDR3 nucleotides are TGTGCCAGCAGCCAAGGACTAGCGGGAGGGCCGGAGCCGGAGACCCAGTACTTC. Amino acids: CASSQGLAGGPEPETQYF.

This clonotype has just a few counts. The genes are TRBV12-3 or TRBV12-4 and TRBJ2-7; TRBD2 matches 7 bases. CDR3 size: 14 residues. V trimming: 7 bases; J trimming: 0 bases; junction bases outside the gene matches: 6. CDR3 amino acids: CASKRLADSYEQYF. The CDR3 nucleotides read TGTGCCAGCAAGCGCCTAGCGGACTCCTACGAGCAGTACTTC.

This clonotype has more than one count but fewer than ten. The J gene is TRBJ2-7, the V gene TRBV5-1; 9 bases fit TRBD2. J gave up 1 base and V 2 bases, and 16 bases lay outside the gene matches. CDR3 length equals 19 residues. Germline values: CDR1 SGHRS, CDR2 YFSETQ. The CDR3 DNA is TGCGCCAGCAGCTTCAGACGGTCGCCGTCTAGCGGGGCTTCCTACGAGCAGTACTTC. Its translation is CASSFRRSPSSGASYEQYF.

This clonotype was found a few times. The V gene is TRBV29-1, the J gene TRBJ2-2; D uncertain. Between the trimmed V and J ends, which lost 1 base and 5 bases, there was a span of 5 bases. The CDR3 runs 12 residues. CDR1 SQVTM and CDR2 ANQGSEA come from the germline V gene. In nucleotides, the CDR3 is TGCAGCGTTGAAGGTCTAACCGGGGAGCTGTTTTTT. This gives the protein CSVEGLTGELFF.

This clonotype was seen more than once but under ten times. V gene TRBV14 combines with J gene TRBJ2-7, with a tentative D call TRBD2 (7 bases). Trimming shortened V by 1 base and J by 3 bases, and 16 bases separated the two germline ends. CDR3 length: 16 amino acids. Germline V lookup: CDR1 SGHDN, CDR2 FVKESK. CDR3 nucleotide sequence: TGTGCCAGCAGCCAAGGGTTTCCAGCGGGACACTACGAGCAGTACTTC. Translation gives CASSQGFPAGHYEQYF.

This chain connects TRBV29-1 to TRBJ2-7; D gene ambiguous. Deletions cut 7 bases from V and 6 bases from J, with 16 bases between. CDR1 is SQVTM, CDR2 ANQGSEA, per germline. This CDR3 contains 12 residues. CDR3 sequence (DNA): TGCAGCGCCCAACGTGAGGTCGGCGAGCAGTACTTC. Translation gives CSAQREVGEQYF.

The gene calls are TRBV20-1 and TRBJ2-5, with D possibly being TRBD1 (6 bases). Per the germline V gene, CDR1 is DFQATT and CDR2 is SNEGSKA (reference sequence). Trimming shortened V by 8 bases and J by 7 bases, and 32 bases separated the two germline ends. The CDR3 consists of 17 residues. The CDR3 sequence is CSLPGARLFSSSRTQYF. The CDR3 DNA follows: TGCAGTCTCCCAGGGGCCCGGCTTTTTAGTTCGTCCCGGACCCAGTACTTC.

This sequence joins TRBV11-2 and TRBJ2-1, with 10 positions matching TRBD2. CDR1 is SGHAT and CDR2 is FQNNGV in the germline V gene. There are 14 residues in the CDR3. Trimming at V came to 8 bases and at J to 4 bases, leaving 5 bases not matched to a gene. The CDR3 nucleotides are TGTGCCAGCCACCAAGCGGGAGGGTACAATGAGCAGTTCTTC. This sequence encodes CASHQAGGYNEQFF.

In the case of this clonotype: Germline and junction disagree at one end, which may indicate a read error. The chain couples TRBV7-6 to TRBJ2-1; 10 nucleotides match TRBD2. This CDR3 is 14 amino acids long. Per the germline V gene, CDR1 is SGHVS and CDR2 is FNYEAQ. The CDR3 loop is CASSLVGTSGVVDF. CDR3 DNA: TGTGCCAGCAGCTTAGTAGGTACTAGCGGGGTAGTGGACTTC.

V and J are TRBV10-1 and TRBJ1-1; weak D call: TRBD1 (5 bases). The CDR3 is 13 residues long. V was pared by 3 bases and J by 2 bases, with 7 bases between. Germline CDR1 and CDR2: WNHNN and SYGVQD (reference sequence). The CDR3 bases are TGCGCCAGCAGTGACTGGGACAACACTGAAGCTTTCTTT. It translates to CASSDWDNTEAFF.

This clonotype was seen only a few times. The V and J genes are TRBV7-3 and TRBJ2-1; 8 nucleotides line up with TRBD2. This CDR3 region has 16 residues. CDR1 is SGHTA, CDR2 FQGTGA, per germline. The J segment lost 2 bases and the V segment lost 0 bases, leaving 3 bases of the junction unmatched. CDR3 in amino acids: CASSLTPGRAYNEQFF. The CDR3 DNA reads as TGTGCCAGCAGCTTAACTCCCGGGAGGGCCTACAATGAGCAGTTCTTC.

The CDR3, as DNA: TGCGCCAGCAGCCACCCGGGGCTTAAGAACACCGGGGAGCTGTTTTTT. The encoded protein is CASSHPGLKNTGELFF. The chain carries TRBV4-1 and TRBJ2-2; D might be TRBD1 or TRBD2, each matching 5 bases. The CDR3 consists of 16 residues. Trimming stripped 3 bases from V and 1 base from J, with 12 bases between. Per the germline V gene, CDR1 is MGHRA and CDR2 is YSYEKL.

J is TRBJ2-3 and V is TRBV5-1; possibly TRBD2 for D (6 bases). From germline, CDR1 is SGHRS and CDR2 YFSETQ. Trimming took off 4 bases at V and 2 bases at J, with 11 bases between the two ends. CDR3 length equals 14 residues. This chain's CDR3 is CASSGGAYTDTQYF. The CDR3 region has the DNA TGCGCCAGCAGCGGCGGGGCTTACACAGATACGCAGTATTTT.

This clonotype has just a few counts. The chain employs TRBV12-3 or TRBV12-4 and TRBJ1-1; TRBD1 aligns across 8 bases. This CDR3 is 15 amino acids long. Germline trimming cut 4 bases from V and 4 bases from J; bases unmatched to any gene: 8. The CDR3 here is CASSSGPGGPTEAFF. The CDR3 nucleotides read TGTGCCAGCAGTTCCGGCCCAGGGGGCCCCACTGAAGCTTTCTTT.

At least ten counts were recorded for this clonotype. The chain has TRBV7-2 and TRBJ1-2, with 9 bases identical to TRBD1. The CDR3 sequence is 14 residues long. The germline CDR1 and CDR2 sequences are SGHTA and FQGNSA. The trim removed 4 bases at V and 10 bases at J, leaving 10 bases unmatched. This CDR3 reads CASSSSHTGGFYTF. In DNA, the CDR3 is TGTGCCAGCAGCTCTTCACACACAGGGGGCTTCTACACCTTC.